A single sample gave rise to the 7 T cell receptor beta chains below, sequenced in a study of shared clonotypes between healthy human individuals. Generated by immunoSEQ multiplex PCR, the TCRdb table keeps only in-frame clones and is missing some. The sample contains around 480,000 clones, about 79% of which appear only once. The specimen sequenced was PBMCs. The receptor set was obtained from a woman between 40 and 55 years old in good health. Some clones in this sample may be carry-over from other donors' samples.

The table lists this clone with a few counts. The rearrangement links TRBV18 to TRBJ2-3; a possible D gene is TRBD2 (6 bases). CDR3 length equals 14 residues. Between the trimmed V and J ends, which lost 4 bases and 0 bases, there was a span of 8 bases. Germline V gene lookup returns CDR1 KGHSH and CDR2 LQKENI. The CDR3 nucleotides are TGTGCCAGCTCACGAAGCGGGAGCACAGATACGCAGTATTTT. Encoded protein: CASSRSGSTDTQYF. Variable domain in full (rest from reference TRBV18 and TRBJ2-3): NAGVMQNPRHLVRRRGQEARLRCSPMKGHSHVYWYRQLPEEGLKFMVYLQKENIIDESGMPKERFSAEFPKEGPSILRIQQVVRGDSAAYFCASSRSGSTDTQYFGPGTRLTVL.

J is TRBJ2-5 and V is TRBV5-1; 9 nucleotides agree with TRBD1. The germline V gene encodes CDR1 SGHRS and CDR2 YFSETQ. The CDR3 is 22 amino acids. V was clipped by 4 bases and J by 4 bases; unmatched bases: 29. The CDR3 sequence: CASSENRGLGGEARFIGETQYF. In nucleotides, the CDR3 is TGCGCCAGCAGCGAGAACAGGGGGCTCGGCGGGGAGGCCAGGTTTATCGGAGAGACCCAGTACTTC.

The chain combines TRBV6-5 with TRBJ2-5; tentative D call: TRBD2 (5 bases). The CDR3 contains 15 residues. The germline V gene encodes CDR1 MNHEY and CDR2 SVGAGI. The V gene lost 6 bases and the J gene lost 6 bases, with 20 bases spanning the gap. The CDR3 loop reads CASSQPGQGGKTQYF. CDR3 nucleotides: TGTGCCAGCAGCCAACCCGGCCAAGGAGGAAAGACCCAGTACTTC.

This clone has just a few counts. The genes are TRBV25-1 and TRBJ2-2, with unresolved D. The ends were cut back, 4 bases at V and 6 bases at J, with 15 bases in the middle. The CDR3 loop spans 15 amino acids. Per germline, CDR1 MGHDK and CDR2 SYGVNS. The CDR3 loop reads CASSVYAGLPGELFF. The CDR3 DNA is TGTGCCAGCAGTGTGTATGCAGGTCTACCCGGGGAGCTGTTTTTT.

The chain is built from TRBV2 and TRBJ1-2; D call uncertain. The CDR3 sequence is 12 residues long. Trimming removed 3 bases at V and 6 bases at J, with 8 bases between. From germline, CDR1 is SNHLY and CDR2 FYNNEI. The CDR3 nucleotides are TGTGCCAGCAGTGAGTGGGTGAATGGCTACACCTTC. The encoded protein is CASSEWVNGYTF.

The chain has TRBV21-1 and TRBJ1-1; TRBD1 was called by the table and not checked on the DNA. TRBV21-1 is given as a pseudogene. This CDR3 is built from 18 residues. CDR3 region: CASSKKGALDSMNTEAFF. CDR3 in DNA: TGTGCCAGCAGCAAAAAGGGAGCCCTGGACAGCATGAACACTGAAGCTTTCTTT.

The gene calls are TRBV11-3 and TRBJ2-2, with 9 bases matching TRBD1. Germline lookup yields CDR1 SGHNT and CDR2 YENEEA. V gave up 5 bases and J gave up 6 bases; unmatched junction bases: 7. CDR3 length: 15 residues. For the CDR3, the DNA is TGTGCCAGCAGCCCCCGAACAGGGGGCTCCGGGGAGCTGTTTTTT. Protein product: CASSPRTGGSGELFF.